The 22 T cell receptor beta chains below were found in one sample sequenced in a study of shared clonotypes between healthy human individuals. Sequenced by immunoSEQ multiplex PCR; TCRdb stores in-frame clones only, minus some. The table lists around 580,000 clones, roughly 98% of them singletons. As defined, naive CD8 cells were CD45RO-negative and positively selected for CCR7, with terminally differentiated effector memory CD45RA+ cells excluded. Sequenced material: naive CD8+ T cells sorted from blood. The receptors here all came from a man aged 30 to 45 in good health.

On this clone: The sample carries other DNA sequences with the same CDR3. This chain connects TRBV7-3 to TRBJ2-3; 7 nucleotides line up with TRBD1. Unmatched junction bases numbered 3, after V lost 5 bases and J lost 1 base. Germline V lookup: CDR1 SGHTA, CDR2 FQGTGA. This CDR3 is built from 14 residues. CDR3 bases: TGTGCCAGCAGCCTTGGACAGGGCACAGATACGCAGTATTTT. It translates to CASSLGQGTDTQYF.

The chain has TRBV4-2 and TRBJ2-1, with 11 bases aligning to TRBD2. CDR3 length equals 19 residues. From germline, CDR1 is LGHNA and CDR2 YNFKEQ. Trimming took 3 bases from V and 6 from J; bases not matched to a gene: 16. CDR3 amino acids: CASSQLRGLAGGEANEQFF. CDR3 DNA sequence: TGTGCCAGCAGCCAGCTTAGGGGTTTAGCGGGAGGGGAGGCCAATGAGCAGTTCTTC.

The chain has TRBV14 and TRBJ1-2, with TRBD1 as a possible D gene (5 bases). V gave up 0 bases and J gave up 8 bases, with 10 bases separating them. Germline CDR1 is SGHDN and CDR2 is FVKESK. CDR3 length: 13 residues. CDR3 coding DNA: TGTGCCAGCAGCCAAGAAACACAGGTCGGCTACACCTTC. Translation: CASSQETQVGYTF.

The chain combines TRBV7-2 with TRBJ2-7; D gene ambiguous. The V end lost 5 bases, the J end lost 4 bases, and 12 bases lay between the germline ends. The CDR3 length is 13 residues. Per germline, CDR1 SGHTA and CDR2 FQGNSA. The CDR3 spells CASSQTIGYEQYF. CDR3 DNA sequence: TGTGCCAGCAGCCAGACAATCGGTTACGAGCAGTACTTC.

DNA of the CDR3: TGCAGCGTTGATCACCCTAGCGGGATTCACGGGGAGCTGTTTTTT. Its translation is CSVDHPSGIHGELFF. J is TRBJ2-2 and V is TRBV29-1; 9 bases are a match to TRBD2. The CDR3 is made up of 15 amino acids. Germline V gene lookup returns CDR1 SQVTM and CDR2 ANQGSEA. The V segment lost 3 bases and the J segment 7 bases; nucleotides outside the gene matches: 9.

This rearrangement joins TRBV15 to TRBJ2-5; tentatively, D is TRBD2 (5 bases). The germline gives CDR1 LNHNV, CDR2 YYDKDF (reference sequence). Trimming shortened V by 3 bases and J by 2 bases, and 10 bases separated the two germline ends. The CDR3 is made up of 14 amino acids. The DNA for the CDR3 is TGTGCCACCAGCAGCGGACTTACACAAGAGACCCAGTACTTC. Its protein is CATSSGLTQETQYF.

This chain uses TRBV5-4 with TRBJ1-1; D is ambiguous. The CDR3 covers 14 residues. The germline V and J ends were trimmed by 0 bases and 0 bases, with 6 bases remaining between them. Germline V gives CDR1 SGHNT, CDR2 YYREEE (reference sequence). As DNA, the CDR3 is TGTGCCAGCAGCTTGGGGGCCCTGAACACTGAAGCTTTCTTT. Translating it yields CASSLGALNTEAFF.

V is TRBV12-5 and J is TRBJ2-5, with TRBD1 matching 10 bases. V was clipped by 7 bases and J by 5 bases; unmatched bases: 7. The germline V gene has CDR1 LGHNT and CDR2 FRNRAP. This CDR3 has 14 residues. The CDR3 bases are TGTGCTAGTGTACGACAGGGGGCGGGGGAGACCCAGTACTTC. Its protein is CASVRQGAGETQYF.

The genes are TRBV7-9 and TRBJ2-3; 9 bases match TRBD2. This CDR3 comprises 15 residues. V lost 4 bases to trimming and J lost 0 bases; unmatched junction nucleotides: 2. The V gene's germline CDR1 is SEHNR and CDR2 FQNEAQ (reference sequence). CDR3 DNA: TGTGCCAGCAGCTCTAGCGGGGCCAGCACAGATACGCAGTATTTT. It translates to CASSSSGASTDTQYF.

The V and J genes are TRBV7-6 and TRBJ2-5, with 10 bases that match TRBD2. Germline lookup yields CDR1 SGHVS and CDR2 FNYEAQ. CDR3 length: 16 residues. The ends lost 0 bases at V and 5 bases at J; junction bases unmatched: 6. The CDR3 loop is CASSLAPSGSSETQYF. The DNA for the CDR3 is TGTGCCAGCAGCTTAGCGCCTAGCGGGAGTTCGGAGACCCAGTACTTC.

CDR3 nucleotides: TGCGCCAGCAGCCACCGGGACAAGGCCTACGAGCAGTACTTC. It is translated as CASSHRDKAYEQYF. V and J are TRBV4-1 and TRBJ2-7; the D gene is possibly TRBD1 (6 bases). Germline V gene lookup returns CDR1 MGHRA and CDR2 YSYEKL. This CDR3 spans 14 amino acids. Trimming shortened V by 3 bases and J by 2 bases, and 11 bases separated the two germline ends.

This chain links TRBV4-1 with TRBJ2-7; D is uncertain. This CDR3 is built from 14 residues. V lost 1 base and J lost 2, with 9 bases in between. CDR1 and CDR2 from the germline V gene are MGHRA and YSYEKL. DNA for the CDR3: TGCGCCAGCAGCCAAGTCCCAGGAGCCTACGAGCAGTACTTC. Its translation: CASSQVPGAYEQYF.

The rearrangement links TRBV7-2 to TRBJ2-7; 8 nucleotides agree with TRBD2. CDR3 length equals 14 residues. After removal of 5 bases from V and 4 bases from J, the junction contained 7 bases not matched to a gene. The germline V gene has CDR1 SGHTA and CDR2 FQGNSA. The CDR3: CASSPSGSGYEQYF. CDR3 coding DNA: TGTGCCAGCAGCCCCAGCGGGAGCGGGTACGAGCAGTACTTC.

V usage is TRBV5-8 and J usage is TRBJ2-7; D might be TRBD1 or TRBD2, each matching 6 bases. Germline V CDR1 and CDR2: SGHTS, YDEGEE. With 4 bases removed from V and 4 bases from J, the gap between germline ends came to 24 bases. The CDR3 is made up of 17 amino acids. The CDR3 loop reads CASSPGGQGFAMYEQYF. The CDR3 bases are TGTGCCAGCAGCCCCGGGGGTCAGGGGTTCGCTATGTACGAGCAGTACTTC.

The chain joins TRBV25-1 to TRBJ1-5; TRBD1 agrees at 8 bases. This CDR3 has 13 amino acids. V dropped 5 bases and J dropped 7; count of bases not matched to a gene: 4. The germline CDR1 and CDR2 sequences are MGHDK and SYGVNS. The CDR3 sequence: CASSTRTGQPQHF. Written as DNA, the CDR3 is TGTGCCAGCAGTACTCGGACAGGGCAGCCCCAGCATTTT.

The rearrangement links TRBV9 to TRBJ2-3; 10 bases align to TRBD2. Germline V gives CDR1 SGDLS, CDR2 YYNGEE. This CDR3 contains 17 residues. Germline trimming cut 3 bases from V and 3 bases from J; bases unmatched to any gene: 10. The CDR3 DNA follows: TGTGCCAGCAGCGGGGGCAGCGGGAGGGCCTCGACAGATACGCAGTATTTT. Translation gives CASSGGSGRASTDTQYF.

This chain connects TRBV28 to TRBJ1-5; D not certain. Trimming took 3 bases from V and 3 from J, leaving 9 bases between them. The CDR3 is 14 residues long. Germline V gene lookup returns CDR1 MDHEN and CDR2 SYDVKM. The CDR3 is CASSLWHSNQPQHF. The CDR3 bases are TGTGCCAGCAGTTTGTGGCACTCCAATCAGCCCCAGCATTTT.

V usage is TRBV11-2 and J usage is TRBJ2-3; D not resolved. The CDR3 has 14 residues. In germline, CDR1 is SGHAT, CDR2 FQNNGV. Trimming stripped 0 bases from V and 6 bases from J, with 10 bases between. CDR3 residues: CASSLERVRDTQYF. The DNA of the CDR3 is TGTGCCAGCAGCTTAGAACGCGTCAGGGATACGCAGTATTTT.

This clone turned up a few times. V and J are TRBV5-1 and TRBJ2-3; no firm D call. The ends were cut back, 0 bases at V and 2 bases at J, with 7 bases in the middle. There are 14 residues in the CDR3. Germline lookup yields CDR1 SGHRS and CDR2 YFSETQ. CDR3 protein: CASSLVVPTDTQYF. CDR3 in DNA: TGCGCCAGCAGCTTGGTTGTTCCCACAGATACGCAGTATTTT.

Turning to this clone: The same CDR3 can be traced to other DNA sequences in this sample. The DNA of the CDR3 is TGTGCCAGCAGCTTAGTGGGGACAGACGAGCAGTACTTC. This translates into CASSLVGTDEQYF. V is TRBV7-6 and J is TRBJ2-7, with 7 bases fitting TRBD1. The CDR3 length is 13 residues. From germline, CDR1 is SGHVS and CDR2 FNYEAQ. V was pared by 1 base and J by 5 bases, with 2 bases of the junction left unmatched.

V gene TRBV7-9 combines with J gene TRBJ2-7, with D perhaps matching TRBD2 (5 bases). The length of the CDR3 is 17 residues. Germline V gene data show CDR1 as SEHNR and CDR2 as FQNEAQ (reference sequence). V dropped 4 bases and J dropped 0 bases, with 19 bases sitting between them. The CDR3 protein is CASSSIRGGGYSYEQYF. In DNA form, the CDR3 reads TGTGCCAGCAGCTCTATCCGGGGTGGCGGATACTCCTACGAGCAGTACTTC.

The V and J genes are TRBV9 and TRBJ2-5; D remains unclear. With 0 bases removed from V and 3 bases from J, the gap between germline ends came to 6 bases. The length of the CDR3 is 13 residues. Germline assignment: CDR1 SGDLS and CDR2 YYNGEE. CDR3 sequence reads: CASSVGHKETQYF. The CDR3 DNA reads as TGTGCCAGCAGCGTAGGACACAAAGAGACCCAGTACTTC.